The next 21 T cell receptor beta chains were all read from a single sample in a study of blood T cell repertoires in COVID-19. Clones were sequenced by immunoSEQ multiplex PCR, and TCRdb holds only the in-frame ones, with some missing. The sample holds about 210,000 clones, 70% to 90% seen once. The sample consisted of peripheral blood. These receptors came from a woman in her forties or fifties with active or convalescent COVID-19.

This clone was found many times. The V and J genes are TRBV19 and TRBJ1-5; D uncertain. CDR3 length equals 15 residues. From germline, CDR1 is LNHDA and CDR2 SQIVND (reference sequence). V lost 5 bases to trimming and J lost 0 bases, with 11 bases between them. The CDR3: CASSPSGNSNQPQHF. The CDR3 nucleotides read TGTGCCAGTAGTCCCTCGGGGAATAGCAATCAGCCCCAGCATTTT.

The J gene is TRBJ1-2, the V gene TRBV5-1; D remains ambiguous. In germline, CDR1 is SGHRS, CDR2 YFSETQ. V was pared by 1 base and J by 0 bases, with 7 bases between. The CDR3 is 14 amino acids. For the CDR3, the DNA is TGCGCCAGCAGCTTGTCAACAGCTAACTATGGCTACACCTTC. Its protein is CASSLSTANYGYTF.

The chain joins TRBV5-5 to TRBJ2-3, with D perhaps matching TRBD2 (5 bases). This CDR3 comprises 14 residues. Trimming shortened V by 2 bases and J by 2 bases, and 9 bases separated the two germline ends. CDR1 SGHKS and CDR2 YYEKEE come from the germline V gene (reference sequence). The CDR3 sequence is CASSLAANTDTQYF. The CDR3, as DNA: TGTGCCAGCAGCTTAGCGGCGAACACAGATACGCAGTATTTT.

This clone occurred a few times. This sequence joins TRBV6-4 and TRBJ1-1; no reliable D call. Trimming removed 6 bases at V and 1 base at J, with 9 bases between. The CDR3 spans 13 residues. Germline V gene data show CDR1 as MRHNA and CDR2 as SNTAGT. The CDR3 sequence: CASSEGENTEAFF. CDR3 sequence (DNA): TGTGCCAGCAGCGAGGGAGAGAACACTGAAGCTTTCTTT.

The chain uses TRBV12-5 and TRBJ1-2, with D possibly TRBD1 on 6 matching bases. The CDR3 covers 13 residues. Trimming stripped 5 bases from V and 5 bases from J, with 12 bases between. Germline assignment: CDR1 LGHNT and CDR2 FRNRAP. Here the CDR3 DNA reads TGTGCTAGTGGTATCCGGGACATATATGGCTACACCTTC. Translation gives CASGIRDIYGYTF. Supplemented by reference TRBV12-5 and TRBJ1-2, the full variable domain reads DARVTQTPRHKVTEMGQEVTMRCQPILGHNTVFWYRQTMMQGLELLAYFRNRAPLDDSGMPKDRFSAEMPDATLATLKIQPSEPRDSAVYFCASGIRDIYGYTFGSGTRLTVV.

This chain links TRBV7-9 with TRBJ2-7; tentatively, D is TRBD2 (6 bases). Trimming left V 8 bases short and J 7 bases short, with 12 bases between. The germline gives CDR1 SEHNR, CDR2 FQNEAQ (reference sequence). The CDR3 loop spans 11 amino acids. CDR3 sequence: CASPAGTEQYV. The CDR3 DNA sequence: TGTGCCAGCCCAGCTGGGACTGAGCAGTACGTC.

The chain is built from TRBV28 and TRBJ2-3, with D perhaps matching TRBD2 (6 bases). The CDR3 has 15 amino acids. V was pared by 6 bases and J by 0 bases, with 13 bases between. Germline CDR1 is MDHEN and CDR2 is SYDVKM. CDR3 residues: CASSFAGTSTDTQYF. CDR3 nucleotide sequence: TGTGCCAGCAGCTTTGCCGGGACTAGCACAGATACGCAGTATTTT.

The chain couples TRBV2 to TRBJ2-6; D call uncertain. Germline V CDR1 and CDR2: SNHLY, FYNNEI. Trimming pared 4 bases from V and 4 bases from J, leaving 5 bases between. This CDR3 has 13 amino acids. CDR3 bases: TGTGCCAGCAGTGTGGGCGGGGCCAACGTCCTGACTTTC. Residues: CASSVGGANVLTF.

This sequence joins TRBV10-1 and TRBJ2-7; a possible D gene is TRBD1 (5 bases). V lost 0 bases and J lost 1, with 22 bases in between. The CDR3 consists of 19 residues. Looked up from germline, CDR1 is WNHNN and CDR2 is SYGVQD (reference sequence). CDR3 nucleotides: TGCGCCAGCAGTGAGTCGAAGCCTACGCGGCAGGGTTTTTCCTACGAGCAGTACTTC. Translating gives CASSESKPTRQGFSYEQYF.

V is TRBV18 and J is TRBJ1-2; no clear D. The CDR3 has 15 residues. Germline CDR1 is KGHSH and CDR2 is LQKENI. Trimming took 3 bases from V and 4 from J, leaving 15 bases between them. The DNA for the CDR3 is TGTGCCAGCTCACCGGAGGCCTCGGGCAGCTATGGCTACACCTTC. This translates into CASSPEASGSYGYTF.

The chain has TRBV4-1 and TRBJ2-4, with D tentatively TRBD1 (5 bases). The germline V gene has CDR1 MGHRA and CDR2 YSYEKL. The CDR3 has 14 amino acids. V shed 3 bases and J shed 7 bases, with 13 bases lying between them. CDR3 loop: CASSQGQGRNIQYF. The DNA of the CDR3 is TGCGCCAGCAGCCAGGGGCAGGGTAGGAACATTCAGTACTTC.

The chain couples TRBV7-2 to TRBJ1-2; 8 bases fit TRBD1. CDR1 is SGHTA, CDR2 FQGNSA, per germline. CDR3 size: 15 residues. Trimming took 1 base from V and 7 from J; bases not matched to a gene: 8. The CDR3 spells CASSLGSDRGRGYTF. The CDR3 DNA is TGTGCCAGCAGCTTAGGATCCGACAGGGGCCGTGGCTACACCTTC.

V and J are TRBV19 and TRBJ2-6; 8 positions agree with TRBD1. J lost 4 bases, V lost 5 bases, and 10 bases had no gene match. The CDR3 length is 17 residues. Germline V gene data show CDR1 as LNHDA and CDR2 as SQIVND (reference sequence). The CDR3 coding sequence is TGTGCCAGTAGTGGCCGACAGGGGCTGCGGGGGGCCAACGTCCTGACTTTC. This gives the protein CASSGRQGLRGANVLTF. The whole variable domain, filled in from reference TRBV19 and TRBJ2-6, reads DGGITQSPKYLFRKEGQNVTLSCEQNLNHDAMYWYRQDPGQGLRLIYYSQIVNDFQKGDIAEGYSVSREKKESFPLTVTSAQKNPTAFYLCASSGRQGLRGANVLTFGAGSRLTVL.

V and J are TRBV6-5 and TRBJ1-2; possible D gene TRBD1, 5 bases. The germline V gene encodes CDR1 MNHEY and CDR2 SVGAGI. V lost 5 bases to trimming and J lost 2 bases, with 9 bases between them. The CDR3 is 13 residues long. CDR3 in amino acids: CASSLQVNYGYTF. CDR3 bases: TGTGCCAGCAGTCTACAGGTGAACTATGGCTACACCTTC.

The chain links TRBV12-3 or TRBV12-4 to TRBJ2-1, with a tentative D call TRBD1 (5 bases). Trimming removed 3 bases from V and 7 bases from J, with 10 bases in between. The CDR3 runs 13 residues. CDR3 in amino acids: CASSFVGDNEQFF. CDR3 bases: TGTGCCAGCAGTTTCGTAGGGGATAATGAGCAGTTCTTC.

The rearrangement uses TRBV4-1 and TRBJ1-2; TRBD1 is a possible D gene (5 bases). V lost 1 base to trimming and J lost 5 bases, with 14 bases between them. Per germline, CDR1 MGHRA and CDR2 YSYEKL. This CDR3 region has 15 residues. CDR3: CASSQGPTVRYGYTF. CDR3 sequence (DNA): TGCGCCAGCAGCCAAGGCCCGACAGTAAGATATGGCTACACCTTC.

The chain joins TRBV11-2 to TRBJ1-2, with TRBD1 matching 7 bases. The CDR3 is 15 amino acids. Trimming cost V 1 base and J 4 bases; bases outside gene matches: 6. Germline V CDR1 and CDR2: SGHAT, FQNNGV. Here the CDR3 DNA reads TGTGCCAGCAGCTTAGGGACGACAGGGTTCTATGGCTACACCTTC. It codes for CASSLGTTGFYGYTF. Looking up the rest from reference TRBV11-2 and TRBJ1-2 gives the full variable domain: EAGVAQSPRYKIIEKRQSVAFWCNPISGHATLYWYQQILGQGPKLLIQFQNNGVVDDSQLPKDRFSAERLKGVDSTLKIQPAKLEDSAVYLCASSLGTTGFYGYTFGSGTRLTVV.

The gene calls are TRBV28 and TRBJ2-7, with 8 bases lining up with TRBD2. CDR3 length: 16 residues. CDR1 and CDR2 (germline): MDHEN, SYDVKM. The J segment lost 7 bases and the V segment lost 6 bases, leaving 17 bases of the junction unmatched. The chain's CDR3 is CASSPFSGGRMGEQYF. CDR3 coding DNA: TGTGCCAGCAGCCCGTTCAGTGGCGGGAGGATGGGGGAGCAGTACTTC.

The V and J genes are TRBV28 and TRBJ2-1; D might be TRBD1 (7 bases). The CDR3 has 14 amino acids. Looked up from germline, CDR1 is MDHEN and CDR2 is SYDVKM. The ends were cut back, 5 bases at V and 7 bases at J, with 15 bases in the middle. CDR3 DNA: TGTGCCAGCAGTGGCAACAGGGGAGGTAATGAGCAGTTCTTC. Protein: CASSGNRGGNEQFF.

This clone was seen more than once but under ten times. The genes are TRBV28 and TRBJ1-2; D remains ambiguous. The germline gives CDR1 MDHEN, CDR2 SYDVKM. CDR3 length: 17 amino acids. Trimming left V 3 bases short and J 0 bases short, with 17 bases between. CDR3 sequence reads: CASSFHLEGIANYGYTF. Written as DNA, the CDR3 is TGTGCCAGCAGTTTCCATTTAGAGGGCATAGCTAACTATGGCTACACCTTC.

The chain recombines TRBV5-1 with TRBJ1-2; TRBD1 aligns across 12 bases. CDR3 length: 16 residues. The germline gives CDR1 SGHRS, CDR2 YFSETQ. V dropped 4 bases and J dropped 4; count of bases not matched to a gene: 8. Written as DNA, the CDR3 is TGCGCCAGCAGCCCAACAGGGACAGGGGGCTTCTATGGCTACACCTTC. Amino acid sequence: CASSPTGTGGFYGYTF.